This TCR beta chain was captured by sequencing in a study of PD-L1 blockade in urothelial cancer. Study-wide background: Specimens of blood held a median count of approximately 150,000 T cells.

Indicated time point: peripheral blood 6 weeks after treatment start. The CDR3 sequence is 15 residues long. The V end was cut by 3 bases, the J end by 3 bases, with 12 bases between. Per germline, CDR1 MNHNS and CDR2 SASEGT. Study-wide findings and caveats: Prediction of better survival came from below-median pretreatment blood TCR clonality. The study found that durable-benefit patients expanded tumor-associated blood clones more at 3 weeks.

A spike-in of synthetic TCR analog templates was added to each PCR. The assay was immunoSEQ multiplex PCR, and TCRdb's table has in-frame clones only and misses some. Of around 40,000 clones in the sample, roughly 84% were seen once. As to this clone: Its antigen is not identified.

The sequence was collected from a man in his 70s with urothelial cancer. The chain joins TRBV6-1 to TRBJ1-5; D not resolved. The input for sequencing was PBMCs, taken around atezolizumab (anti-PD-L1) treatment. The DNA of the CDR3 is TGTGCCAGCAGTGACGGGGATTGGGACAATCAGCCCCAGCATTTT. Its translation: CASSDGDWDNQPQHF.